This T cell receptor beta chain comes out of a study of shared clonotypes between healthy human individuals. Some clones are missing from TCRdb's copy, which holds only in-frame ones; the method was immunoSEQ multiplex PCR. The data contain over a million clones, 70% to 80% of them singletons. It was into CD45RA+ naive and CD45RA-negative memory subsets that the CD4+ cells were split. In its sample, this clone was seen once. The sample consisted of memory CD4+ T cells from PBMCs. Subset in this sample: CD45RA-negative fraction. The sequence derives from a man aged 18-30 years in good health. Some clones in this sample may be carry-over from other donors' samples.

CDR3 in amino acids: CASNRDRGQPQHF. The CDR3, as DNA: TGTGCCAGTAACCGGGACAGGGGTCAGCCCCAGCATTTT. The J gene is TRBJ1-5, the V gene TRBV19, with 10 bases matching TRBD1. This CDR3 is 13 amino acids long. V trimming: 7 bases; J trimming: 6 bases; junction bases outside the gene matches: 3. From germline, CDR1 is LNHDA and CDR2 SQIVND (reference sequence).